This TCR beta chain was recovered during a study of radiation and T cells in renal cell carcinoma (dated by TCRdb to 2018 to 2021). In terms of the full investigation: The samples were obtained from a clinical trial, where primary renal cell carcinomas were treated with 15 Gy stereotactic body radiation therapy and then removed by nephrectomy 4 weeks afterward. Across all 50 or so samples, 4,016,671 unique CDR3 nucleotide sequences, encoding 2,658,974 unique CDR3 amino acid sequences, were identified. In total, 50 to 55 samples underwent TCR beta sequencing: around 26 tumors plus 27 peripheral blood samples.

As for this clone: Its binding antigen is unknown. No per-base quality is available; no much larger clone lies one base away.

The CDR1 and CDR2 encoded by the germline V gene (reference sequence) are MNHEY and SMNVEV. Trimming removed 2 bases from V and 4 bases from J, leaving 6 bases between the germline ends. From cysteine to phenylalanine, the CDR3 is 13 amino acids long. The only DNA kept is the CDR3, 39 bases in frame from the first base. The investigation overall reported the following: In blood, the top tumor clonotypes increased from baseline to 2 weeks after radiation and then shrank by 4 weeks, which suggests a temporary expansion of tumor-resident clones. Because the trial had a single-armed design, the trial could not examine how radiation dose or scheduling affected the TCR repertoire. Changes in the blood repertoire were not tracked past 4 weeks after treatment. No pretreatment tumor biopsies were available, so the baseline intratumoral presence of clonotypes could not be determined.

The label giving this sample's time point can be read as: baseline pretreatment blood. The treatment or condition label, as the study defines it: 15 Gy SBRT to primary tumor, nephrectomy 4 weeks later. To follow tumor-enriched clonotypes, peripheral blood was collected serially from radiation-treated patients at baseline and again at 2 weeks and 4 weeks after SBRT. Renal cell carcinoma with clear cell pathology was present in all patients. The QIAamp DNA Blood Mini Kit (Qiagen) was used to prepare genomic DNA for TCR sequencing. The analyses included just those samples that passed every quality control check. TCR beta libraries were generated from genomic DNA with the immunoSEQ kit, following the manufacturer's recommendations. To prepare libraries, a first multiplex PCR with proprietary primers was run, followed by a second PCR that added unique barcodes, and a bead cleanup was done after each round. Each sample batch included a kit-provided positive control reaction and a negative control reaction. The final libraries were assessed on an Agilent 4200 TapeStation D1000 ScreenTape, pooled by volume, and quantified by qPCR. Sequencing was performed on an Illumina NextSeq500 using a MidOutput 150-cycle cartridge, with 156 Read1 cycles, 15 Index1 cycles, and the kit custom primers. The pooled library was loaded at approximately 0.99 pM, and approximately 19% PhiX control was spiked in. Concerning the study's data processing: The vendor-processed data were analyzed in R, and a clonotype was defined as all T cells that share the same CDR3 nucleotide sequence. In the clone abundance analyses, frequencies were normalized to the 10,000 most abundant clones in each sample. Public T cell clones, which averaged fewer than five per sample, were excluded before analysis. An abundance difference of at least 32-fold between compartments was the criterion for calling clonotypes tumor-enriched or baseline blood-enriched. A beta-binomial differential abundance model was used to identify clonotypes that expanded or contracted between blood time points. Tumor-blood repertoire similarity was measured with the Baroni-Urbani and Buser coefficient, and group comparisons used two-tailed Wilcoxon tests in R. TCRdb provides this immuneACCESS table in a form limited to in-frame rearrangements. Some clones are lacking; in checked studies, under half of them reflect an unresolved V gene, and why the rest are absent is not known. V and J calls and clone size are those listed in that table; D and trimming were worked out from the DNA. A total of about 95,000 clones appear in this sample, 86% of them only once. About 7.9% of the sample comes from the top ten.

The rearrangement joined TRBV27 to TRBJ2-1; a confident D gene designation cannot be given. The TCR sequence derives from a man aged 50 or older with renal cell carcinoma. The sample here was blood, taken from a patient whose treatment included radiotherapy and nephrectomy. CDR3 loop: CASSLGGYNEQFF. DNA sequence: TGTGCCAGCAGTTTAGGCGGTTACAATGAGCAGTTCTTC.